The rows below give T cell receptor beta chains drawn from one sample of a study of blood T cell repertoires in COVID-19. Assay: immunoSEQ multiplex PCR; the TCRdb copy retains only in-frame clones and omits some. This sample yields roughly 70,000 clones, of which 70% to 90% are seen a single time; roughly 4% belongs to the top ten. The sequenced sample consisted of peripheral blood. These TCRs come from a man aged 65 to 79 with acute or convalescent COVID-19. The CDR3 runs from the conserved cysteine through the conserved F or W. Each record gives: clone size, D gene, V gene, J gene, CDR3 protein, CDR3 DNA. D genes are given only for firm matches. A row's size may be missing; if present it is once, few, many or a size class.

-	TRBD1	TRBV13	TRBJ1-1	CASSCLAGGITSDTEAFF	TGTGCCAGCAGCTGCCTGGCAGGGGGCATTACGAGTGACACTGAAGCTTTCTTT
-	TRBD1	TRBV5-5	TRBJ2-7	CASSYGQGGSYEQYF	TGTGCCAGCAGCTATGGACAGGGCGGGTCCTACGAGCAGTACTTC
-	TRBD1	TRBV3-1/TRBV3-2	TRBJ2-5	CASSPSGTVKETQYF	TGTGCCAGCAGCCCCTCCGGGACAGTTAAAGAGACCCAGTACTTC
-	-	TRBV6-5	TRBJ1-3	CASSYSAGSFGNTIYF	TGTGCCAGCAGTTACTCGGCAGGGTCATTTGGAAACACCATATATTTT
-	TRBD1	TRBV19	TRBJ1-1	CASSMGTVMNTEAFF	TGTGCCAGTAGTATGGGGACAGTAATGAACACTGAAGCTTTCTTT
-	TRBD2	TRBV7-3	TRBJ2-1	CASSLKPSGVESSEQFF	TGTGCCAGCAGCTTAAAGCCTAGCGGGGTTGAATCATCGGAGCAGTTCTTC
-	-	TRBV7-2	TRBJ1-2	CASSLDREYGYTF	TGTGCCAGCAGCTTAGATCGAGAATATGGCTACACCTTC
-	TRBD2	TRBV18	TRBJ2-3	CASSPPIAGGADTQYF	TGTGCCAGCTCACCACCAATTGCGGGGGGCGCAGATACGCAGTATTTT
-	-	TRBV2	TRBJ1-5	CASSDTVNQPQHF	TGTGCCAGCAGTGATACGGTCAATCAGCCCCAGCATTTT
-	-	TRBV2	TRBJ2-2	CASSENRVDTGELFF	TGTGCCAGCAGTGAAAACAGGGTTGACACCGGGGAGCTGTTTTTT
few	TRBD1	TRBV5-4	TRBJ1-2	CASSLRDRVNYGYTF	TGTGCCAGCAGCCTCCGGGACAGGGTCAACTATGGCTACACCTTC
-	TRBD1	TRBV2	TRBJ2-3	CASSRDRSSTDTQYF	TGTGCCAGCAGCAGGGACAGGTCTAGCACAGATACGCAGTATTTT
-	TRBD1	TRBV28	TRBJ2-7	CASRLNRGAYEQYF	TGTGCCAGCAGACTGAACAGGGGAGCCTACGAGCAGTACTTC
-	TRBD1	TRBV6-5	TRBJ1-6	CASFNRGNSPLHF	TGTGCCAGCTTTAACAGGGGTAATTCACCCCTCCACTTT
-	-	TRBV25-1	TRBJ2-7	CASRQGSYEQYF	TGTGCCAGCAGGCAGGGCAGCTACGAGCAGTACTTC
-	-	TRBV18	TRBJ1-2	CASSPLEGTYGYTF	TGTGCCAGCTCACCCCTAGAGGGGACATATGGCTACACCTTC
-	TRBD2	TRBV28	TRBJ2-2	CASSEPGGASTGELFF	TGTGCCAGCAGTGAACCCGGGGGGGCGAGCACCGGGGAGCTGTTTTTT
-	-	TRBV4-1	TRBJ1-1	CASSQGHTEAFF	TGCGCCAGCAGCCAAGGGCACACTGAAGCTTTCTTT
-	TRBD2	TRBV9	TRBJ2-3	CASSAVGGLAGWTDTQYF	TGTGCCAGCAGCGCCGTCGGCGGGCTAGCGGGCTGGACAGATACGCAGTATTTT
-	TRBD1	TRBV5-8	TRBJ1-2	CASSPLRQGDSLEGYTF	TGTGCCAGCAGCCCTCTGAGACAGGGGGACTCCCTTGAAGGCTACACCTTC
once	-	TRBV7-9	TRBJ2-5	CASSLVGETQYF	TGTGCCAGCAGCTTAGTTGGCGAGACCCAGTACTTC
once	TRBD2	TRBV2	TRBJ2-3	CASSAERGGTDTQYF	TGTGCCAGCTCAGCAGAACGGGGGGGCACAGATACGCAGTATTTT
-	TRBD1	TRBV14	TRBJ1-2	CASSQLGGQIYGYTF	TGTGCCAGCAGCCAATTAGGGGGACAGATCTATGGCTACACCTTC
-	-	TRBV6-4	TRBJ1-2	CASSDGPRGYGYTF	TGTGCCAGCAGTGACGGCCCAAGGGGCTATGGCTACACCTTC
-	-	TRBV7-9	TRBJ2-7	CASSPHASYEQYF	TGTGCCAGCAGCCCCCACGCTAGCTACGAGCAGTACTTC
-	-	TRBV6-6	TRBJ1-2	CASSYQGGYTF	TGTGCCAGCAGTTACCAGGGTGGCTACACCTTC
-	-	TRBV14	TRBJ1-1	CASSQDSGGIGNTEAFF	TGTGCCAGCAGCCAAGATAGCGGGGGCATAGGGAACACTGAAGCTTTCTTT
medium-sized	-	TRBV2	TRBJ2-5	CASRAATEKETQYF	TGTGCCAGCAGAGCCGCGACAGAGAAAGAGACCCAGTACTTC
-	-	TRBV10-3	TRBJ1-3	CAISEWGGTQATIYF	TGTGCCATCAGTGAGTGGGGGGGCACCCAAGCCACCATATATTTT
-	-	TRBV9	TRBJ1-1	CASSVVPEPNTEAFF	TGTGCCAGCAGCGTAGTCCCAGAACCGAACACTGAAGCTTTCTTT
once	-	TRBV7-9	TRBJ1-5	CASSLGDSGNQPQHF	TGTGCCAGCAGCTTGGGGGACTCGGGGAATCAGCCCCAGCATTTT
-	TRBD1	TRBV4-1	TRBJ1-2	CASSQGDRDYGYTF	TGCGCCAGCAGCCAAGGAGACAGGGACTATGGCTACACCTTC
-	-	TRBV6-4	TRBJ2-7	CAVTLKGNSYYEQYF	TGTGCCGTGACTCTTAAAGGTAATTCATACTACGAGCAGTACTTC
-	-	TRBV28	TRBJ1-3	CASSPAGSGNTIYF	TGTGCCAGCAGTCCCGCGGGTTCGGGAAACACCATATATTTT
-	TRBD1	TRBV5-1	TRBJ2-7	CASSFAGQGYEQYF	TGCGCCAGCAGCTTCGCCGGACAGGGCTACGAGCAGTACTTC
-	-	TRBV4-1	TRBJ1-1	CASSQGDRPNTEAFF	TGCGCCAGCAGCCAAGGAGACAGGCCGAACACTGAAGCTTTCTTT
-	-	TRBV2	TRBJ1-2	CASSELPYGYTF	TGTGCCAGCAGTGAACTCCCCTATGGCTACACCTTC
-	-	TRBV6-2/TRBV6-3	TRBJ1-4	CASSYFSQGKDNEKLFF	TGTGCCAGCAGTTACTTCTCCCAGGGGAAAGATAATGAAAAACTGTTTTTT
few	-	TRBV7-8	TRBJ1-2	CASSLKQGYGYTF	TGTGCCAGCAGCTTGAAACAGGGATATGGCTACACCTTC
few	-	TRBV21-1	TRBJ2-4	CASSKDTAGTRPLAKNIQYF	TGTGCCAGCAGCAAAGATACGGCGGGCACTCGTCCCCTAGCCAAAAACATTCAGTACTTC
-	-	TRBV27	TRBJ1-4	CASSFSTNEKLFF	TGTGCCAGCAGTTTCTCAACTAATGAAAAACTGTTTTTT
-	-	TRBV7-2	TRBJ2-7	CASSLRRTYEQYF	TGTGCCAGCAGCCTCCGGCGGACCTACGAGCAGTACTTC
few	TRBD1	TRBV30	TRBJ2-7	CAWKKGTAREQYF	TGTGCCTGGAAGAAGGGGACAGCCCGCGAGCAGTACTTC
-	TRBD1	TRBV6-5	TRBJ1-2	CASSYSIPRTGDGYTF	TGTGCCAGCAGTTACTCGATCCCGAGGACAGGGGATGGCTACACCTTC
-	TRBD2	TRBV6-2/TRBV6-3	TRBJ2-5	CASSLTGLAGETQYF	TGTGCCAGCAGTTTGACGGGACTAGCGGGGGAGACCCAGTACTTC
-	-	TRBV4-2	TRBJ2-2	CASSQAVGQNTGELFF	TGTGCCAGCAGCCAAGCAGTGGGGCAGAACACCGGGGAGCTGTTTTTT
-	TRBD1	TRBV24-1	TRBJ2-3	CATSDFRDRGRTDTQYF	TGTGCCACCAGTGATTTCCGGGACAGGGGGCGCACAGATACGCAGTATTTT
-	-	TRBV7-2	TRBJ2-7	CASSLGLARSYEQYF	TGTGCCAGCAGCTTAGGATTGGCCCGCTCCTACGAGCAGTACTTC
-	TRBD1	TRBV6-6	TRBJ1-2	CASKLGPDRGHGYTF	TGTGCCAGCAAATTAGGTCCCGACAGGGGTCATGGCTACACCTTC
-	-	TRBV15	TRBJ1-2	CATSRDLTPNYGYTF	TGTGCCACCAGCAGAGATTTGACTCCTAACTATGGCTACACCTTC
-	-	TRBV10-3	TRBJ1-1	CAISESTLHVNTEAFF	TGTGCCATCAGTGAGTCGACTTTACACGTGAACACTGAAGCTTTCTTT
-	-	TRBV19	TRBJ1-2	CASSRTGLQRNGYTF	TGTGCCAGTAGCCGTACAGGCCTCCAGAGGAATGGCTACACCTTC
once	TRBD2	TRBV3-1/TRBV3-2	TRBJ2-1	CASSLPRTSVNEQFF	TGTGCCAGCAGCCTACCTCGGACTAGCGTAAATGAGCAGTTCTTC
-	-	TRBV6-5	TRBJ1-6	CASSRGGDPISPLHF	TGTGCCAGCAGTCGAGGCGGGGACCCAATTTCACCCCTCCACTTT
-	TRBD1	TRBV6-2/TRBV6-3	TRBJ1-6	CASSPIDRGSFNSPLHF	TGTGCCAGCAGTCCGATCGACAGGGGGTCTTTCAATTCACCCCTCCACTTT